This entry concerns a single T cell receptor (beta chain). This clonotype was observed at least ten times. Its specific antigen is unknown. The sample holds no much larger clone one base away, and base qualities are not on file. V has 6 bases trimmed and J has 3 bases trimmed; junction bases matching no gene number 3. The CDR3, from cysteine to phenylalanine, totals 14 residues. Only CDR3 DNA is held: 42 bases, read in frame from base 1. For CDR1 and CDR2, the germline V gene lists ENHRY and SYGVKD. The instrument was an Illumina NovaSeq 6000. TCRalpha and TCRbeta cDNA libraries were constructed by 5'RACE with constant-segment primers, with sample barcodes and unique molecular identifiers being introduced. RNA was extracted from every sample with Trizol reagent. Libraries were amplified in two PCR steps, with a second sample barcode and Illumina TruSeq adapters added in the second step. Sequencing of libraries was performed on an Illumina NovaSeq with 2 x 150 bp paired-end reads. Turning to the authors' computational methods: Reads were demultiplexed and collapsed into UMI-guided consensus sequences with migec v1.2.7. With mixcr v2.1.11, UMI consensuses were aligned to TRA and TRB V and J templates and assembled into clonotypes. Expanded or contracted clonotypes were those called significant by both edgeR and NoisET, with noise models trained on biological replicates. For edgeR calls, a false discovery rate-adjusted p below 0.01 and a log2 fold-change threshold of 1 were applied. As an exploratory analysis of dynamics, max-normalized trajectories of the 1000 most abundant clonotypes were examined with PCA combined with hierarchical clustering. The CD4 or CD8 phenotype of responding clones was assigned using the separately sequenced CD4+ and CD8+ repertoires. TCRdb reran the public reads through fastp at Q25 and MiXCR, keeping productive beta chains. When rows share a CDR3 protein, they turn into one entry using the most common DNA and genes. None of the V and J calls come from the authors' own analysis; TCRdb made them. The sample table lists around 440,000 distinct CDR3 sequences, around a sixth of them with a count of one. The ten most abundant clones make up over 9% of the sample.

This sample is drawn from a study of T-cell memory formation after mild COVID-19 (TCRdb year 2021). Study-wide context: TCR sequence clusters from the two donors were found to be largely donor specific. In a couple of donors, T-cell clones that expanded and contracted after mild COVID-19 were tracked by sequencing TCRalpha and TCRbeta repertoires over time. The cohort was made up of two young adult volunteers, one female and one male, who were previously healthy. Findings and caveats that apply to the study as a whole: The study covered only two mild cases, and larger cohorts including severe cases with pre-infection samples were considered necessary. Clones contracting from day 15 to 85 had balanced CD4/CD8 phenotypes, while a second wave expanding from day 15 to 37 was biased towards CD4+. Contracting CD4+ clones were located mainly in the CM and EM memory subsets, whereas CD8+ clones were found to be enriched in EMRA. The detection of some responding clones in pre-infection memory suggests that pre-existing cross-reactive memory T cells joined the SARS-CoV-2 response. Whether the second-wave clones peaking on day 37 were SARS-CoV-2 specific was not confirmed.

Ficoll-Paque density gradient centrifugation was used to isolate PBMCs. The source is an adult woman who had mild COVID-19 (a few samples of this study predate the infection). The sample titles of this study are shuffled in the database, so cell type and time point are left out; the donor was told from shared clones. Sequences were obtained from PBMCs or a T cell subset sorted from them (not recorded which). This chain joins TRBV10-3 to TRBJ2-5, with 11 central nucleotides matching TRBD2. The nucleotide sequence reads TGTGCCATCAGCCGACTAGCGGGGAAAGAGACCCAGTACTTC. Its translation is CAISRLAGKETQYF.